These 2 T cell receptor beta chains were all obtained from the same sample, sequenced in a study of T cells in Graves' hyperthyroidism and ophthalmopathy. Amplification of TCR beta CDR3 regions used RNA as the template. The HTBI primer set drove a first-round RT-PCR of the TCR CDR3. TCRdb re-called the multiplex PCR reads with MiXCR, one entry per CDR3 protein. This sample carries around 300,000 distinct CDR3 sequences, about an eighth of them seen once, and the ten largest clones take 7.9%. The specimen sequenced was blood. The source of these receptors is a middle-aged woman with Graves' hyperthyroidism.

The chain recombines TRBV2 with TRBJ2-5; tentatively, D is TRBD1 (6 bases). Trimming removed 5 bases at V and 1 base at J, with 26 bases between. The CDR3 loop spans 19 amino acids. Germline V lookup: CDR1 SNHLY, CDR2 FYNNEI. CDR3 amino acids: CASSPRYRARRESQETQYF. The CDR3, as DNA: TGTGCCAGCAGTCCTCGCTACAGGGCCAGACGAGAGTCCCAAGAGACCCAGTACTTC.

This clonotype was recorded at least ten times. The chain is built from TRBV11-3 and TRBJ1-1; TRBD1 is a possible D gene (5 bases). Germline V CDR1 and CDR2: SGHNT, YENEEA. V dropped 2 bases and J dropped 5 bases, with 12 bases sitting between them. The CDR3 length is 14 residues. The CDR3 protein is CASSLRGGGTEAFF. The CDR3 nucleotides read TGTGCCAGCAGCTTAAGGGGCGGAGGAACTGAAGCTTTCTTT.